This TCR beta chain was identified during a study of identifying expanded T cells in peripheral blood. Collection occurred without any documented infections or immune events in donors. The CDR3 extends over 14 amino acids. The J segment lost 5 bases and the V segment lost 11 bases, leaving 9 bases of the junction unmatched. CDR1 MDHEN and CDR2 SYDVKM come from the germline V gene. Comments on this clone: Its target is not known.

Produced via immunoSEQ multiplex PCR; TCRdb's table is partial and in-frame only. The sample records approximately 90,000 clones, 88% being singletons. Study conclusions and caveats: Variance in clone template counts between approximately 2-week samples significantly increased with total template count across all healthy donors. About 1.2 clones differed between technical replicates, versus around 15 and 19 over time.

The clonotype originates from a person between 18 and 70 years old in good health. Material for sequencing was blood. This chain joins TRBV28 and TRBJ1-5; the match to TRBD1 covers 10 bases. The CDR3 sequence is CAGKRQGAHQPQHF. The DNA for the CDR3 is TGTGCCGGAAAAAGACAGGGGGCTCATCAGCCCCAGCATTTT. The complete variable domain, with remaining parts taken from reference TRBV28 and TRBJ1-5, reads DVKVTQSSRYLVKRTGEKVFLECVQDMDHENMFWYRQDPGLGLRLIYFSYDVKMKEKGDIPEGYSVSREKKERFSLILESASTNQTSMYLCAGKRQGAHQPQHFGDGTRLSIL.